The 22 T cell receptor beta chains listed next were all sequenced from one sample in a study of CD8+ T cells in alopecia areata. RNA extraction was followed by reverse transcription into cDNA, which acted as the sequencing template. TCRdb's copy holds only in-frame clones and misses some; the assay was immunoSEQ multiplex PCR. The sample contains hundreds of thousands of clones, roughly two thirds of which appear only once. The sequencing used CD4+ T cells sorted from blood, collected at week 0. The receptors here all came from a human donor with alopecia areata.

The chain uses TRBV5-1 and TRBJ2-5; 8 positions agree with TRBD2. The CDR3 has 14 residues. From germline, CDR1 is SGHRS and CDR2 YFSETQ. The V segment lost 4 bases and the J segment 4 bases; nucleotides outside the gene matches: 6. The CDR3 reads CASSLSGLGETQYF. The CDR3 DNA sequence: TGCGCCAGCAGCCTCTCGGGACTAGGAGAGACCCAGTACTTC.

This clone appeared a few times. CDR3 residues: CASSSTSGTGVGGYTF. The CDR3 DNA reads TGTGCCAGCAGTTCTACCTCCGGGACAGGGGTTGGTGGCTACACCTTC. The chain uses TRBV6-5 and TRBJ1-2; 10 bases line up with TRBD1. This CDR3 has 16 residues. CDR1 and CDR2 from the germline V gene are MNHEY and SVGAGI. The V and J ends lost 4 bases and 7 bases, in that order; junction bases with no gene match: 12.

The V and J genes are TRBV19 and TRBJ2-6; the match to TRBD1 covers 7 bases. Germline CDR1 reads LNHDA; CDR2 reads SQIVND (reference sequence). The CDR3 is 15 amino acids. Trimming at V came to 6 bases and at J to 2 bases, leaving 4 bases not matched to a gene. The CDR3 DNA is TGTGCCAGTAGGCAAACAGGGGCTGGGGCCAACGTCCTGACTTTC. Protein sequence: CASRQTGAGANVLTF.

The chain employs TRBV7-9 and TRBJ2-1; weak D call: TRBD2 (7 bases). The CDR3 totals 14 residues. The germline gives CDR1 SEHNR, CDR2 FQNEAQ (reference sequence). The germline V and J ends were trimmed by 5 bases and 7 bases, with 15 bases remaining between them. CDR3 bases: TGTGCCAGCAGCCCCGGGGGGCCCTCGAATGAGCAGTTCTTC. It encodes CASSPGGPSNEQFF. Complete variable domain (other parts from reference TRBV7-9 and TRBJ2-1): DTGVSQNPRHKITKRGQNVTFRCDPISEHNRLYWYRQTLGQGPEFLTYFQNEAQLEKSRLLSDRFSAERPKGSFSTLEIQRTEQGDSAMYLCASSPGGPSNEQFFGPGTRLTVL.

The chain combines TRBV9 with TRBJ1-2; no firm D call. The CDR3 loop spans 14 amino acids. Deletions cut 4 bases from V and 3 bases from J, with 13 bases between. CDR1 SGDLS and CDR2 YYNGEE come from the germline V gene. CDR3 protein: CASSPRAVYYGYTF. As DNA, the CDR3 is TGTGCCAGCAGCCCTAGAGCCGTTTACTATGGCTACACCTTC. Supplemented by reference TRBV9 and TRBJ1-2, the full variable domain reads DSGVTQTPKHLITATGQRVTLRCSPRSGDLSVYWYQQSLDQGLQFLIQYYNGEERAKGNILERFSAQQFPDLHSELNLSSLELGDSALYFCASSPRAVYYGYTFGSGTRLTVV.

This rearrangement joins TRBV10-3 to TRBJ2-5, with 9 bases fitting TRBD2. The CDR3 contains 15 residues. After removal of 6 bases from V and 0 bases from J, the junction contained 5 bases not matched to a gene. Germline-derived CDR1 and CDR2 are ENHRY and SYGVKD. Here the CDR3 DNA reads TGTGCCATCAGCCCAGGGACTAGCAACCAAGAGACCCAGTACTTC. Translation gives CAISPGTSNQETQYF.

V is TRBV18 and J is TRBJ2-5; D tentatively fits TRBD1 or TRBD2 (5 bases each). The germline CDR1 and CDR2 sequences are KGHSH and LQKENI. Trimming took 3 bases from V and 5 from J, leaving 10 bases between them. This CDR3 comprises 13 residues. The CDR3 loop is CASSPNWGETQYF. As DNA, the CDR3 is TGTGCCAGCTCACCCAACTGGGGGGAGACCCAGTACTTC.

The chain joins TRBV5-1 to TRBJ2-7; D not certain. The germline CDR1 and CDR2 sequences are SGHRS and YFSETQ. Trimming cost V 0 bases and J 4 bases, with 11 bases left between them. The CDR3 totals 14 residues. The CDR3 nucleotides read TGCGCCAGCAGCTTGGACAGTTTCCTATACGAGCAGTACTTC. Its translation is CASSLDSFLYEQYF.

V usage is TRBV6-5 and J usage is TRBJ1-6; D is unclear. Germline V gene sequence: CDR1 MNHEY, CDR2 SVGAGI. The CDR3 covers 15 residues. Deletions cut 7 bases from V and 0 bases from J, with 10 bases between. The CDR3 sequence is CASNPLSSYNSPLHF. CDR3 nucleotides: TGTGCCAGCAATCCCCTTAGCTCCTATAATTCACCCCTCCACTTT.

The chain couples TRBV20-1 to TRBJ2-7; a possible D gene is TRBD2 (5 bases). This CDR3 contains 11 residues. Trimming shortened V by 5 bases and J by 3 bases, and 8 bases separated the two germline ends. CDR1 and CDR2 from the germline V gene are DFQATT and SNEGSKA (reference sequence). The CDR3 is CSAGSVYEQYF. CDR3 DNA sequence: TGCAGTGCTGGGAGCGTCTACGAGCAGTACTTC.

The genes are TRBV5-4 and TRBJ1-6; maybe TRBD1 (5 bases). The V and J ends lost 0 bases and 8 bases respectively, with 12 bases between them. The CDR3 has 15 residues. Per germline, CDR1 SGHNT and CDR2 YYREEE (reference sequence). CDR3 loop: CASSLAGGVDSPLHF. For the CDR3, the DNA is TGTGCCAGCAGCTTGGCGGGAGGGGTGGATTCACCCCTCCACTTT.

The rearrangement uses TRBV29-1 and TRBJ1-1; tentative D call: TRBD1 (6 bases). In germline, CDR1 is SQVTM, CDR2 ANQGSEA. With 7 bases removed from V and 1 base from J, the gap between germline ends came to 13 bases. This CDR3 is built from 13 residues. The CDR3 reads CSETQGPNTEAFF. Written as DNA, the CDR3 is TGCAGCGAAACACAGGGTCCGAACACTGAAGCTTTCTTT.

This clone was detected once. This sequence joins TRBV30 and TRBJ2-7, with D unclear. Germline loops: CDR1 GTSNPN, CDR2 SVGIG (reference sequence). V lost 4 bases and J lost 3, with 16 bases in between. This CDR3 contains 14 residues. CDR3 loop: CAWKVSVRDYEQYF. In DNA form, the CDR3 reads TGTGCCTGGAAAGTTTCGGTGAGAGACTACGAGCAGTACTTC.

This rearrangement joins TRBV6-6 to TRBJ2-5; TRBD1 aligns across 8 bases. Germline CDR1 reads MNHNY; CDR2 reads SVGAGI (reference sequence). V lost 7 bases, J lost 6 bases, and 10 bases stayed unmatched. This CDR3 region has 14 residues. CDR3 bases: TGTGCCAGCAACAGACAGGGGCGGGACAAGACCCAGTACTTC. This translates into CASNRQGRDKTQYF.

This clone was observed a handful of times. A read error may produce the germline difference seen at one junction end. V is TRBV15 and J is TRBJ1-1, with 7 bases that match TRBD1. CDR3 length: 12 residues. Germline CDR1 and CDR2: LNHNV and YYDKDF (reference sequence). CDR3 region: CATSSWTGVDLF. The CDR3 DNA follows: TGTGCCACCAGCAGCTGGACAGGTGTTGATCTCTTT. The complete variable domain, with remaining parts taken from reference TRBV15 and TRBJ1-1, reads DAMVIQNPRYQVTQFGKPVTLSCSQTLNHNVMYWYQQKSSQAPKLLFHYYDKDFNNEADTPDNFQSRRPNTSFCFLDIRSPGLGDTAMYLCATSSWTGVDLFGQGTRLTVV.

CDR3 in amino acids: CASSVVGEGETQYF. DNA of the CDR3: TGTGCCAGCAGCGTAGTTGGGGAGGGAGAGACCCAGTACTTC. This sequence joins TRBV9 and TRBJ2-5; TRBD2 aligns across 7 bases. The germline V gene encodes CDR1 SGDLS and CDR2 YYNGEE. With 0 bases clipped from V and 4 bases from J, the junction kept 3 bases outside the gene matches. The CDR3 consists of 14 residues.

The chain has TRBV23-1 and TRBJ1-1; 8 bases are shared with TRBD1. TRBV23-1 has ORF status, its function being uncertain. The length of the CDR3 is 14 residues. With 9 bases clipped from V and 1 base from J, the junction kept 7 bases outside the gene matches. Here the CDR3 reads CARQQGVTNTEAFF. CDR3 coding DNA: TGCGCCAGACAACAGGGGGTCACGAACACTGAAGCTTTCTTT.

The CDR3 region is CAWSASGGPYNEQFF. CDR3 nucleotides: TGTGCCTGGAGTGCTAGCGGGGGACCCTACAATGAGCAGTTCTTC. The V gene is TRBV30, the J gene TRBJ2-1; 10 positions agree with TRBD2. V was clipped by 1 base and J by 2 bases; unmatched bases: 2. Germline CDR1 GTSNPN, CDR2 SVGIG (reference sequence). This CDR3 spans 15 amino acids.

The V and J genes are TRBV27 and TRBJ2-7, with TRBD2 matching 11 bases. V shed 4 bases and J 1 base; nucleotides not matched to a gene: 9. CDR1 is MNHEY and CDR2 is SMNVEV in the germline V gene (reference sequence). The CDR3 spans 17 residues. The CDR3 region has the DNA TGTGCCAGCAGTTCACGACTGACTAGCGGGACGTCCTACGAGCAGTACTTC. Protein sequence: CASSSRLTSGTSYEQYF.

The rearrangement joins TRBV6-5 to TRBJ1-2, with 9 bases aligning to TRBD1. The CDR3 covers 14 residues. From germline, CDR1 is MNHEY and CDR2 SVGAGI. The V gene end was trimmed by 0 bases and the J gene end by 7 bases; junction bases not matched to a gene: 3. Here the CDR3 reads CASSYSTGGFGYTF. Written as DNA, the CDR3 is TGTGCCAGCAGTTACTCGACAGGGGGTTTTGGCTACACCTTC.

CDR3 nucleotides: TGTGCCAGCAGCTTCGGACAGGGGGAAAAACTGTTTTTT. Translation: CASSFGQGEKLFF. The genes are TRBV11-2 and TRBJ1-4, with 9 bases that match TRBD1. Germline values: CDR1 SGHAT, CDR2 FQNNGV. The CDR3 loop spans 13 amino acids. V dropped 3 bases and J dropped 8; count of bases not matched to a gene: 1.

The chain carries TRBV30 and TRBJ1-1; TRBD1 aligns across 7 bases. The CDR3 contains 14 residues. Germline V gene lookup returns CDR1 GTSNPN and CDR2 SVGIG (reference sequence). The CDR3 DNA is TGTGCTCAACAGGGGAACCACATGAACACTGAAGCTTTCTTT. Encoded protein: CAQQGNHMNTEAFF.